The present entry profiles one T cell receptor beta chain with its context. V was pared by 8 bases and J by 0 bases, with 14 bases between. This CDR3 is built from 15 residues. The V gene's germline CDR1 is MDHEN and CDR2 SYDVKM. Sorting used thawed, overnight-rested PBMC stained with anti-CD3, a viability dye and GMM-loaded CD1B tetramer. C32 glucose monomycolate from Rhodococcus equi was loaded onto the CD1B tetramers. PBMC for tetramer sorting were first depleted of CD14-expressing monocytes. TCR-alpha and TCR-beta chains were sequenced unpaired. TCRdb's copy holds only in-frame clones and misses some; the assay was immunoSEQ multiplex PCR. The repertoire includes about 59,000 clones, 65% to 90% of them detected once, and 9.5% to 15% sits in the top ten. The data belong to a study of T cells in tuberculosis. The study, taken as a whole, reports: The stringent gate may have excluded weak CD1B-GMM tetramer binders.

Sequencing used CD1b-GMM tetramer-negative cells sorted from PBMCs. The sequence was obtained from an adult woman with latent tuberculosis. This sequence joins TRBV28 and TRBJ2-1; possible D gene TRBD1, 5 bases. This CDR3 is CASLGRVHSYNEQFF. The CDR3 DNA follows: TGTGCCAGCCTCGGCAGGGTCCACTCCTACAATGAGCAGTTCTTC.